The rows below give T cell receptor beta chains drawn from one sample of a study of cytomegalovirus exposure and HLA in healthy donors. The method was immunoSEQ multiplex PCR; TCRdb's version includes in-frame clones alone and lacks a portion of them. The data show roughly 250,000 clones, with about 86% seen just once and around 1.2% held by the top ten. Sequencing was carried out using PBMCs. The receptors were sampled from a woman aged 25 to 39 in good health and CMV-seropositive. CDR3s include the opening cysteine and the closing phenylalanine or tryptophan.

TRBJ2-3,TRBV11-3,16,CASSLQGVTSTDTQYF
TRBJ2-7,TRBV5-6,17,CASSGGVGAPVSYEQYF
TRBJ1-1,TRBV4-1,14,CASSSPTGNTEAFF
TRBJ2-2,TRBV15,13,CATSRGTFGELFF
TRBJ2-7,TRBV9,13,CASSVNPDHGQYF
TRBJ2-7,TRBV12-5,17,CASGLVVWAGVEEEQYF
TRBJ1-2,TRBV29-1,13,CSVESTGGSGYTF
TRBJ2-7,TRBV28,14,CASSLSGSNYEQYF
TRBJ2-7,TRBV11-1,14,CASSLDSRGYEQYF
TRBJ1-4,TRBV27,15,CASSFLGQTNEKLFF
TRBJ2-7,TRBV11-2,13,CASGLGGRLEQYF
TRBJ2-5,TRBV4-1,14,CASSLAGGRETQYF
TRBJ2-4,TRBV5-1,13,CASSLAGEDIQYF
TRBJ2-5,TRBV11-1,17,CASSPGEIAGGQETQYF
TRBJ2-1,TRBV19,17,CASSKGFTSGLYNEQFF
TRBJ1-2,TRBV9,17,CASSVRPGEIANYGYTF
TRBJ2-7,TRBV14,15,CASSQTSALIGKQYF
TRBJ2-5,TRBV6-6,12,CASAGDQETQYF
TRBJ2-7,TRBV6-5,13,CASSYGPIYEQYF
TRBJ2-1,TRBV14,16,CASSQDYNPWANEQFF
TRBJ2-7,TRBV6-1,15,CASSSTPREFNEQYF
TRBJ2-7,TRBV6-5,13,CASSPSGSYEQYF
TRBJ2-1,TRBV5-6,13,CASSYKWGGEQFF
TRBJ2-7,TRBV5-1,13,CASSLAPAGEQYF
TRBJ2-7,TRBV7-2,15,CASSLGLAASYEQYF
TRBJ1-4,TRBV4-1,15,CASSQEGRGTEKLFF
TRBJ2-7,TRBV7-9,14,CASSPTSVTYEQYF
TRBJ2-1,TRBV11-3,15,CASSFAGPLLDEQFF
TRBJ1-3,TRBV5-8,15,CASRAGWSSGNTIYF
TRBJ1-2,TRBV4-2,13,CASSQVGENGYTF